A single sample is the source of the 7 T cell receptor beta chains below, sequenced in a study of OX40 agonist ivuxolimab in advanced cancers. The library was prepared using the immunoSEQ multiplex PCR assay. The immuneACCESS repertoire file appears here via TCRdb, limited to in-frame rearrangements. These files lack a portion of the clones; in checked studies, under half of the deficit traces to unresolved V genes, and the cause of the others is not known. In all, the sample holds about 49,000 clones, and 85% of those were seen once. Roughly 22% of the sample rests with the top ten. The sequences come from CD4+ or CD8+ T cells sorted from blood, collected in a trial of the OX40 agonist ivuxolimab. Receptors originate from an adult with an advanced solid tumor such as melanoma, head and neck, liver or kidney cancer.

This rearrangement joins TRBV11-3 to TRBJ1-5, with no clear D. Germline V gives CDR1 SGHNT, CDR2 YENEEA. V lost 0 bases and J lost 7, with 13 bases in between. The CDR3 spans 15 residues. The CDR3 is CASSLDPCRVQPQHF. DNA for the CDR3: TGTGCCAGCAGCTTAGATCCTTGTAGGGTACAGCCCCAGCATTTT. The entire variable domain, with the rest obtained from reference TRBV11-3 and TRBJ1-5, is as follows: EAGVVQSPRYKIIEKKQPVAFWCNPISGHNTLYWYLQNLGQGPELLIRYENEEAVDDSQLPKDRFSAERLKGVDSTLKIQPAELGDSAVYLCASSLDPCRVQPQHFGDGTRLSIL.

The J gene is TRBJ2-1, the V gene TRBV7-3; 10 bases map to TRBD2. This CDR3 is 15 amino acids long. Germline lookup yields CDR1 SGHTA and CDR2 FQGTGA. The V segment lost 5 bases and the J segment 7 bases; nucleotides outside the gene matches: 8. The CDR3: CASSPSGGAGNEQFF. The CDR3, as DNA: TGTGCCAGCAGCCCGAGCGGGGGGGCCGGTAATGAGCAGTTCTTC.

The CDR3 loop is CASSLQGTNYGYTF. The CDR3 DNA reads as TGTGCCAGCAGCTTACAGGGGACTAACTATGGCTACACCTTC. V and J are TRBV11-2 and TRBJ1-2, with a tentative D call TRBD1 (6 bases). Germline loops: CDR1 SGHAT, CDR2 FQNNGV. The CDR3 length is 14 residues. V lost 2 bases to trimming and J lost 0 bases, with 7 bases between them.

This clone has just a few counts. The chain links TRBV7-9 to TRBJ2-7; maybe TRBD2 (5 bases). V lost 5 bases to trimming and J lost 2 bases, with 7 bases between them. CDR3 size: 12 residues. CDR1 and CDR2 (germline): SEHNR, FQNEAQ (reference sequence). The CDR3 loop is CASSPGTYEQYF. The CDR3 DNA reads TGTGCCAGCAGCCCGGGGACCTACGAGCAGTACTTC.

This sequence joins TRBV5-6 and TRBJ1-3; no clear D. Germline V gene lookup returns CDR1 SGHDT and CDR2 YYEEEE. V lost 4 bases and J 0 bases, leaving 8 bases between the germline ends. This CDR3 spans 14 amino acids. CDR3 amino acids: CASSLGPSGNTIYF. As DNA, the CDR3 is TGTGCCAGCAGCCTCGGACCCTCTGGAAACACCATATATTTT.

The chain links TRBV6-5 to TRBJ1-5; D might be TRBD1 (5 bases). V shed 5 bases and J shed 1 base, with 12 bases lying between them. The V gene's germline CDR1 is MNHEY and CDR2 SVGAGI. The CDR3 has 15 amino acids. DNA of the CDR3: TGTGCCAGCAGTAGCTTCCGGGACAGCAATCAGCCCCAGCATTTT. Amino acids: CASSSFRDSNQPQHF.

The V and J genes are TRBV5-5 and TRBJ1-3; 12 bases map to TRBD1. Per the germline V gene, CDR1 is SGHKS and CDR2 is YYEKEE (reference sequence). CDR3 length: 16 amino acids. J gave up 2 bases and V 3 bases, and 3 bases lay outside the gene matches. The CDR3 loop reads CASSWGQGAAGNTIYF. In nucleotides, the CDR3 is TGTGCCAGCAGCTGGGGACAGGGGGCGGCTGGAAACACCATATATTTT.